The rows below give T cell receptor beta chains drawn from one sample of a study of cytomegalovirus exposure and HLA in healthy donors. Assay used: immunoSEQ multiplex PCR; TCRdb lists only in-frame clones, some missing. The sample includes roughly 160,000 clones, more than 70% of them seen just once. The material sequenced was PBMCs. The receptor set was obtained from a boy between 2 and 10 years old in good health and CMV-seronegative. The CDR3 runs from the conserved cysteine through the conserved F or W. D genes are given only for firm matches.

D gene	V gene	J gene	CDR3 protein	CDR3 DNA
NA	TRBV19	TRBJ1-5	CASNGYSNQPQHF	TGTGCCAGTAACGGGTATAGCAATCAGCCCCAGCATTTT
NA	TRBV12-5	TRBJ1-3	CASGLVVGQGNAGNTIYF	TGTGCTAGTGGTTTAGTGGTTGGGCAGGGGAACGCTGGAAACACCATATATTTT
NA	TRBV5-1	TRBJ2-7	CASSLQDSPYEQYF	TGCGCCAGCAGCTTGCAAGACAGCCCCTACGAGCAGTACTTC
TRBD2	TRBV11-2	TRBJ2-5	CASSSGGGRTQYF	TGTGCCAGCAGCTCCGGGGGGGGGCGGACCCAGTACTTC
TRBD1	TRBV27	TRBJ2-4	CASSPKLNRGPRNIQYF	TGTGCCAGCAGTCCAAAGTTAAACAGGGGGCCTCGAAACATTCAGTACTTC
NA	TRBV12-5	TRBJ1-1	CASGLTGRGTEAFF	TGTGCTAGTGGTTTGACAGGGAGAGGCACTGAAGCTTTCTTT
NA	TRBV7-9	TRBJ1-2	CASSGQRYGYTF	TGTGCCAGCAGCGGACAGAGATATGGCTACACCTTC
NA	TRBV2	TRBJ1-3	CASSAVRSGNTIYF	TGTGCCAGCAGTGCTGTCCGTTCTGGAAACACCATATATTTT
TRBD1	TRBV27	TRBJ1-1	CASSSAYRQGSTEAFF	TGTGCCAGCAGTTCCGCCTATCGACAGGGGAGCACTGAAGCTTTCTTT
NA	TRBV5-4	TRBJ1-5	CASSPTPGGNQPQHF	TGTGCCAGCAGCCCTACCCCCGGGGGCAATCAGCCCCAGCATTTT
TRBD1	TRBV30	TRBJ1-5	CAYKTGGNQPQHF	TGTGCCTATAAGACAGGGGGCAATCAGCCCCAGCATTTT
TRBD2	TRBV6-1	TRBJ2-1	CASRDSGRALNEQFF	TGTGCCAGCAGGGATAGCGGGAGGGCCTTGAATGAGCAGTTCTTC